The present T cell receptor beta chain was sequenced within a study of tumor and adjacent non-tumor tissue in lung cancer. Looking at the study overall: The cohort had 12 adenocarcinoma, 2 squamous cell and 1 small cell patients.

A modified ARM-PCR protocol with three rounds of nested PCR amplified TCRbeta. TCRdb itself ran the multiplex PCR reads through MiXCR, one entry per CDR3 protein. Seen here are about 100,000 distinct CDR3 sequences, 65% observed once, and the top ten hold roughly a fifth. The template was RNA from unsorted bulk tissue. The normal lung tissue was taken more than 3 cm from the tumor edge. Donors were chemotherapy-naive, newly diagnosed lung cancer surgical patients in China, August–late 2014. A remark on this clonotype: The junction departs from germline at one end; a sequencing error may be responsible.

The germline V gene has CDR1 SQVTM and CDR2 ANQGSEA. The CDR3 is 12 residues long. The sequence was obtained from a man in his thirties or forties with non-small cell lung cancer. V and J are TRBV29-1 and TRBJ1-1, with D perhaps TRBD1 (5 bases). The sample comprised distant non-tumor lung tissue. The CDR3 region is CIVAWQGVEASF. CDR3 DNA sequence: TGCATCGTTGCATGGCAGGGCGTTGAAGCTTCCTTT.